This is a list of T cell receptor beta chains from one sample in a study of cytotoxic CD8 clonotypes in ibrutinib-treated CLL. This table comes from immunoSEQ multiplex PCR, and its TCRdb copy is limited to in-frame clones, with some not included. Counted here are 200,000 to 250,000 clones, over 65% occurring once; the ten biggest clones make up about 6%. Sequences were derived from PBMCs, sampled after 12 months of ibrutinib treatment. These receptors were taken from a human donor with chronic lymphocytic leukemia. CDR3s include the opening cysteine and the closing phenylalanine or tryptophan. A D gene is named only where the DNA matches it firmly.

v_call: TRBV6-1; d_call: TRBD1; cdr3_aa: CASSEALGQGTGTDTQYF
v_call: TRBV5-1; d_call: NA; cdr3_aa: CASSGSVNTQYF
v_call: TRBV4-1; d_call: TRBD2; cdr3_aa: CASSRRTSGGASYNEQFF
v_call: TRBV7-9; d_call: NA; cdr3_aa: CASHLSGRNTEAFF
v_call: TRBV28; d_call: TRBD2; cdr3_aa: CASSLTSGGSSYNEQFF
v_call: TRBV14; d_call: NA; cdr3_aa: CASSQGIGRGISGNTIYF
v_call: TRBV7-9; d_call: TRBD1; cdr3_aa: CASTFQGAPGYTF
v_call: TRBV6-6; d_call: NA; cdr3_aa: CASSYSSPEAFF
v_call: TRBV11-2; d_call: TRBD2; cdr3_aa: CASSLVGLAEVSYEQYF
v_call: TRBV23-1; d_call: NA; cdr3_aa: CASRPGRTNEKLFF
v_call: TRBV2; d_call: NA; cdr3_aa: CASTGERRGPNTGELFF
v_call: TRBV9; d_call: TRBD1; cdr3_aa: CASSPRQGPETQYF
v_call: TRBV5-1; d_call: NA; cdr3_aa: CASSSYSGNTIYF
v_call: TRBV27; d_call: NA; cdr3_aa: CASSLFGQPQQPLHF
v_call: TRBV27; d_call: TRBD2; cdr3_aa: CASSLLAGGRWEQFF
v_call: TRBV28; d_call: TRBD2; cdr3_aa: CASSRTSGSYEQYF
v_call: TRBV18; d_call: TRBD1; cdr3_aa: CASSPMALRTGNYGYTF
v_call: TRBV6-1; d_call: NA; cdr3_aa: CASSEGGSGGDTEAFF
v_call: TRBV28; d_call: NA; cdr3_aa: CASIKFRAFF
v_call: TRBV6-6; d_call: NA; cdr3_aa: CASSYIAAQETQYF
v_call: TRBV5-6; d_call: TRBD1; cdr3_aa: CASSLTGGYNSPLHF
v_call: TRBV4-1; d_call: NA; cdr3_aa: CASSPPNDPGDEQFF
v_call: TRBV11-2; d_call: TRBD1; cdr3_aa: CASSYWAGGSGNTIYF
v_call: TRBV6-5; d_call: TRBD2; cdr3_aa: CASRKRRGGDTQYF
v_call: TRBV6-5; d_call: NA; cdr3_aa: CASSYPRGERRETQYF
v_call: TRBV7-2; d_call: TRBD2; cdr3_aa: CASSLGLAGETQYF
v_call: TRBV28; d_call: TRBD1; cdr3_aa: CAGTGISVGSSGYTF
v_call: TRBV7-2; d_call: NA; cdr3_aa: CASSLQGGEQPQHF
v_call: TRBV7-3; d_call: TRBD2; cdr3_aa: CASSPRGVSGELFF
v_call: TRBV28; d_call: TRBD2; cdr3_aa: CASIGGSYNEQFF
v_call: TRBV6-5; d_call: NA; cdr3_aa: CASSLSGGNYGYTF
v_call: TRBV6-6; d_call: NA; cdr3_aa: CASSYRAGWAEAFF
v_call: TRBV7-2; d_call: TRBD2; cdr3_aa: CASSPGGLITDTQYF
v_call: TRBV30; d_call: TRBD1; cdr3_aa: CAWSVDRERRNTIYF
v_call: TRBV7-9; d_call: TRBD1; cdr3_aa: CASSASTGPEQYF
v_call: TRBV7-9; d_call: NA; cdr3_aa: CASSLEVGHTEAFF
v_call: TRBV18; d_call: TRBD1; cdr3_aa: CASSPLDRTNTEAFF
v_call: TRBV2; d_call: NA; cdr3_aa: CASSESAVYEQYF
v_call: TRBV5-1; d_call: NA; cdr3_aa: CASSPGQNQETQYF
v_call: TRBV28; d_call: NA; cdr3_aa: CASSTGTGLTDSDTQYF
v_call: TRBV4-3; d_call: NA; cdr3_aa: CASSQDQGWYGYTF
v_call: TRBV30; d_call: NA; cdr3_aa: CAWRGAISNQPQHF
v_call: TRBV19; d_call: TRBD1; cdr3_aa: CASTLGGGQGNQPQHF
v_call: TRBV30; d_call: TRBD2; cdr3_aa: CAWSSGGIYEQYF
v_call: TRBV15; d_call: NA; cdr3_aa: CATSRDQGKLEAFF
v_call: TRBV4-3; d_call: NA; cdr3_aa: CASSLTGTGYTF
v_call: TRBV28; d_call: TRBD1; cdr3_aa: CASSAGGAPSYEQYF
v_call: TRBV6-5; d_call: NA; cdr3_aa: CASSPRRGGETQYF
v_call: TRBV19; d_call: NA; cdr3_aa: CASSMKLRANYGYTF
v_call: TRBV29-1; d_call: NA; cdr3_aa: CSVGSSTDTQYF
v_call: TRBV19; d_call: TRBD1; cdr3_aa: CASNTQGLPTEAFF
v_call: TRBV7-9; d_call: TRBD1; cdr3_aa: CASSPPTGGHSQPQHF
v_call: TRBV2; d_call: TRBD2; cdr3_aa: CASRFGGSTGELFF